The T cell receptor (beta chain) described here comes from a study of technical replicates of blood from a few donors. The CDR3 is 15 residues long. V lost 4 bases to trimming and J lost 3 bases, with 13 bases between them. Germline V gene data show CDR1 as SGDLS and CDR2 as YYNGEE. Measured with immunoSEQ multiplex PCR; TCRdb has only the in-frame clones, and not every one. Of some 66,000 clones listed, over 75% are singletons. The rearrangement joins TRBV9 to TRBJ1-4, with a possible D match to TRBD1 (6 bases). The source of this sequence is a human donor in good health. Some clones in this sample may be carry-over from other donors' samples. The sample comprised PBMCs. The DNA of the CDR3 is TGTGCCAGCAGCTACACCGGGACACCTAATGAAAAACTGTTTTTT. This translates into CASSYTGTPNEKLFF.